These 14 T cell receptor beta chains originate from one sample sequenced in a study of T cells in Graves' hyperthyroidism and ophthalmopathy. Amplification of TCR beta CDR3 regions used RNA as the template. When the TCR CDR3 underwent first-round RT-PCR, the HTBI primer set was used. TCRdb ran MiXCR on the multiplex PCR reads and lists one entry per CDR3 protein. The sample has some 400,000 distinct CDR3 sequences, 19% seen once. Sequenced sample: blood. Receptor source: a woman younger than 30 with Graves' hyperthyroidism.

The CDR3 region is CASSPDVRQPQHF. The CDR3 coding sequence is TGTGCCAGTAGTCCCGACGTGAGGCAGCCCCAGCATTTT. This chain connects TRBV19 to TRBJ1-5, with D hard to call. Trimming stripped 5 bases from V and 7 bases from J, with 12 bases between. This CDR3 has 13 residues. Germline lookup yields CDR1 LNHDA and CDR2 SQIVND (reference sequence).

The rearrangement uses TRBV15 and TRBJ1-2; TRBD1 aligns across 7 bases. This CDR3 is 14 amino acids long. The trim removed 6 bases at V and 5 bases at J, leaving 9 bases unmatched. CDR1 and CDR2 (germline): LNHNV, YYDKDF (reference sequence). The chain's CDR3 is CATSQQGSGYGYTF. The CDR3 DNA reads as TGTGCCACCAGTCAACAGGGGTCTGGGTATGGCTACACCTTC.

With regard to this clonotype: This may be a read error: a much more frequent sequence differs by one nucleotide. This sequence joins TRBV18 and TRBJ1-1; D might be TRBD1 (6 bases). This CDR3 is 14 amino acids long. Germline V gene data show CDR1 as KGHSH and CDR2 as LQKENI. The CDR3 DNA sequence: TGTGCCAGCTCTCCGCAGGGGATTAGAACTGAAGCTTGCTTT. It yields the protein CASSPQGIRTEACF.

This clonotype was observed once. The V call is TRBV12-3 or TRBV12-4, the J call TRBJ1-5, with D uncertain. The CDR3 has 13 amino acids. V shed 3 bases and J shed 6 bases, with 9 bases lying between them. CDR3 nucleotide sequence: TGTGCCAGCAGTTTTACAGAGGCTCAGCCCCAGCATTTT. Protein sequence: CASSFTEAQPQHF.

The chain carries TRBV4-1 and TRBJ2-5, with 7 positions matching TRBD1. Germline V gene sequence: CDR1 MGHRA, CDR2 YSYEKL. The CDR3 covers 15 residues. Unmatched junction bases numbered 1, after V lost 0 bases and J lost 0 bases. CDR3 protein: CASSQEGQYQETQYF. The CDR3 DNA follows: TGCGCCAGCAGCCAAGAGGGACAGTACCAAGAGACCCAGTACTTC.

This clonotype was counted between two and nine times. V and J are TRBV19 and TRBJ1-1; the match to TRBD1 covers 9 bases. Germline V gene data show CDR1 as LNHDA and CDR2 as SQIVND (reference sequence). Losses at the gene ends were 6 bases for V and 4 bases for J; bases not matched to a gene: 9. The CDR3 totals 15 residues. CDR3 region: CASSQGTGSGTEAFF. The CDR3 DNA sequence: TGTGCCAGTAGCCAGGGGACAGGGTCAGGCACTGAAGCTTTCTTT.

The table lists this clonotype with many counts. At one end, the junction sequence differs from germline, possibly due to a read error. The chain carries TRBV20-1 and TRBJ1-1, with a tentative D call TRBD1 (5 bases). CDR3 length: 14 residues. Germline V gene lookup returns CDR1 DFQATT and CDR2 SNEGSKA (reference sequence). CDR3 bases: TGCAGTGCCAGAGGTCGGACATTTAACACTGAAGCTTTCTTT. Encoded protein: CSARGRTFNTEAFF.

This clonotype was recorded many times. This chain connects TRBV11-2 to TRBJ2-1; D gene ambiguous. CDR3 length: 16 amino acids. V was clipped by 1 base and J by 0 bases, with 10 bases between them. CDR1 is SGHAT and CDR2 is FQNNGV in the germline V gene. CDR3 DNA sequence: TGTGCCAGCAGCTTAGGGTCCGAAAGCTCCTACAATGAGCAGTTCTTC. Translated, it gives CASSLGSESSYNEQFF.

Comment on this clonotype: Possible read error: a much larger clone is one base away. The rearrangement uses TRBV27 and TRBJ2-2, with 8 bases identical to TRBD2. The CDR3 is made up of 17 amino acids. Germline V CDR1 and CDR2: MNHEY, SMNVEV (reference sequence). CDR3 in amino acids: CASSPLAVYANTGELCF. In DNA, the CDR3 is TGTGCCAGCAGCCCACTAGCGGTGTACGCGAACACCGGGGAGCTGTGTTTT.

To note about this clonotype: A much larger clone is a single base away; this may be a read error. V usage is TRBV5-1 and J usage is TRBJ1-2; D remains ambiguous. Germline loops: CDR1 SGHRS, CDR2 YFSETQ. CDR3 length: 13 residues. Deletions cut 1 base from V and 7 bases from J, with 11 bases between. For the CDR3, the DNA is TGCGCCAGCAGCTTGAGGCGGCTTCCTGGCTACACCTTC. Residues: CASSLRRLPGYTF.

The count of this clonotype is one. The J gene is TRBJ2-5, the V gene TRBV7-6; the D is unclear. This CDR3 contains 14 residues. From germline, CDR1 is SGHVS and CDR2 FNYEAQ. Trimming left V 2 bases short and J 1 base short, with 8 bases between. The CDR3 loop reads CASSLSTLQETQYF. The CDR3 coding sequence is TGTGCCAGCAGCTTATCGACGCTCCAAGAGACCCAGTACTTC.

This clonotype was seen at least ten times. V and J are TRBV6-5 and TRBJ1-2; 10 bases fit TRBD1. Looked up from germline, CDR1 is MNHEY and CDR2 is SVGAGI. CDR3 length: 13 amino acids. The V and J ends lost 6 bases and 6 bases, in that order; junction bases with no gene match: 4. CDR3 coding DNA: TGTGCCAGCAGGCCGGGACAGGGGAATGGCTACACCTTC. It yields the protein CASRPGQGNGYTF.

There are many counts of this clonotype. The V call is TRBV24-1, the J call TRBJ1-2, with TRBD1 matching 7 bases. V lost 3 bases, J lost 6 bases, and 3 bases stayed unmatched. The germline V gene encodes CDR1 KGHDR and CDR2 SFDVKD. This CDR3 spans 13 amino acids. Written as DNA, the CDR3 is TGTGCCACCAGTGATAGGGACAGAGATGGCTACACCTTC. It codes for CATSDRDRDGYTF.

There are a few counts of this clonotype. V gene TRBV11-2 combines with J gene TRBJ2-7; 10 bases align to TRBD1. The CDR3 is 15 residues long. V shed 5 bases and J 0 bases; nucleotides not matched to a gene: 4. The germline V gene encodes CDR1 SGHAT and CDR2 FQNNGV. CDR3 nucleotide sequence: TGTGCCAGCAGCGCCTGGACAGGGGGCTCCTACGAGCAGTACTTC. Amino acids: CASSAWTGGSYEQYF.